The rows below give T cell receptor beta chains drawn from one sample of a study of blood T cells in healthy people across ages. Using its own MiXCR run on the 5' RACE reads, TCRdb lists one record per CDR3 protein. The sample records about 1.7 million distinct CDR3 sequences, roughly 27% being singletons. What was sequenced was blood. These receptors originate from a woman aged 25-40 years in good health. CDR3s include the opening cysteine and the closing phenylalanine or tryptophan. Each record gives: D gene, J gene, V gene, clone size, CDR3 DNA, CDR3 protein. The D gene is left open where the match is weak. A clone size is listed for some rows: how often the clone was seen (once, few, many), or a class if it is expanded.

TRBD1,TRBJ2-5,TRBV7-9,few,TGTGCCAGCAGCTCGCCGGGACAGGGGTTTAATGAGCAGTACTTC,CASSSPGQGFNEQYF
-,TRBJ1-2,TRBV20-1,-,TGCAGTGCTAGAGGGGAGTCCAACTATGGCTACACCTTC,CSARGESNYGYTF
TRBD1,TRBJ1-5,TRBV11-2,few,TGTGCCAGCAGCAACGGACAGGGGGCCAATCAGCCCCAGCATTTT,CASSNGQGANQPQHF
-,TRBJ2-2,TRBV5-1,few,TGCGCCAGCGCCCTGTCTGCCGGGGAGCTGTTTTTT,CASALSAGELFF
-,TRBJ2-1,TRBV20-1,few,TGCAGTGCTCCTTACCCGGGAGACAATGAGCAGTTCTTC,CSAPYPGDNEQFF
TRBD1,TRBJ2-3,TRBV7-2,-,TGTGCCAGCAGCTTCACAGGGGCGTCAGATACGCAGTATTTT,CASSFTGASDTQYF
-,TRBJ1-1,TRBV6-2/TRBV6-3,-,TGTGCCAGCGGCCTTCGATTCGGCGCTGAAGCTTTCTTT,CASGLRFGAEAFF
TRBD1,TRBJ1-1,TRBV12-3/TRBV12-4,-,TGTGCCAGCAGTTTATACCAGGGGGCCACTGAAGCTTTCTTT,CASSLYQGATEAFF
TRBD1,TRBJ1-2,TRBV16,-,TGTGCCAGCAGCCAACTCCGGGACAGGGGACCCGTCTCGTATGGCTACACCTTC,CASSQLRDRGPVSYGYTF
-,TRBJ1-4,TRBV30,few,TGTGCCTGGAGACAGAGACAGTCAACTAATGAAAAACTGTTTTTT,CAWRQRQSTNEKLFF
TRBD1,TRBJ1-1,TRBV20-1,-,TGCAGTGCTCGGGGACAGGATAACACTGAAGCTTTCTTT,CSARGQDNTEAFF
-,TRBJ1-5,TRBV4-1,few,TGCGCCAGCAGCCAACGACAGGCCGGGCAGCCCCAGCATTTT,CASSQRQAGQPQHF
-,TRBJ2-5,TRBV5-6,-,TGTGCCAGCAGTCGGAAACAGGTGACAGCCGCCCAACGAGAGACCCAGTACTTC,CASSRKQVTAAQRETQYF
-,TRBJ2-5,TRBV9,many,TGTGCCAGCAGCTCGCGGGACTTACAAGAGACCCAGTACTTC,CASSSRDLQETQYF
TRBD1,TRBJ2-7,TRBV12-3/TRBV12-4,few,TGTGCCAGCAGTAAGGACAGGGCGACTCCCGAGCAGTACTTC,CASSKDRATPEQYF
-,TRBJ2-1,TRBV6-1,few,TGTGCCAGCGGGGCGGCCGGGCACAATGAGCAGTTCTTC,CASGAAGHNEQFF
TRBD1,TRBJ2-5,TRBV28,-,TGTGCCACTCGGGGCAGACAGGGGGGGCAAGAGACCCAGTACTTC,CATRGRQGGQETQYF
TRBD2,TRBJ2-3,TRBV9,few,TGTGCCAGCAGCGTTAATAGCGGGGTACGGGATACGCAGTATTTT,CASSVNSGVRDTQYF
-,TRBJ2-3,TRBV7-2,many,TGTGCCAGCAGCCCCAGGCAGGGAGTAAGGAATACGCAGTATTTT,CASSPRQGVRNTQYF
TRBD2,TRBJ2-7,TRBV3-1,few,TGTGCCAGCAGCCAAGGTCCTAGCGGGAGCTCCTACGAGCAGTACTTC,CASSQGPSGSSYEQYF
-,TRBJ2-4,TRBV5-1,many,TGCGCCAGCAGCTTCCGGGAGAGGGACATTCAGTACTTC,CASSFRERDIQYF
-,TRBJ2-5,TRBV7-9,few,TGTGCCAGCAGCGCCGACGGACGCTGGAAGACCCAGTACTTC,CASSADGRWKTQYF
-,TRBJ1-2,TRBV5-6,-,TGTGCCAGCAGCACCCACTATGGCTACACCTTC,CASSTHYGYTF
TRBD2,TRBJ2-1,TRBV20-1,-,TGCAGTGCACCTGGACTAGCGACGGGCAATGAGCAGTTCTTC,CSAPGLATGNEQFF
TRBD1,TRBJ2-1,TRBV7-9,-,TGTGCCAGCAGTTCCTGGGACAGTTCCTACAATGAGCAGTTCTTC,CASSSWDSSYNEQFF
-,TRBJ2-4,TRBV9,-,TGTGCCGGCAGCGTAGGACAGCTAGCCAAAAACATTCAGTACTTC,CAGSVGQLAKNIQYF
TRBD2,TRBJ2-1,TRBV20-1,many,TGCAGTGCTAGAGATCTCGAGGGAGGGCAGAATGAGCAGTTCTTC,CSARDLEGGQNEQFF
-,TRBJ1-5,TRBV28,-,TGTGCCAGCAGTTACCTTTCACACGCTAGCAATCAGCCCCAGCATTTT,CASSYLSHASNQPQHF